Detailed here is one TCR beta chain. What it recognizes is unknown. Germline CDR1 reads SEHNR; CDR2 reads FQNEAQ (reference sequence). CDR3 length: 19 amino acids. Germline trimming cut 5 bases from V and 6 bases from J; bases unmatched to any gene: 15. Under the ViraFEST assay, PBMC were stimulated with viral peptide pools so that antigen-specific CD4+ T cells expanded. Sequencing was performed afterwards. Once cultured for roughly nine days, the cells underwent separation to obtain CD4+ T cells. PCR confirmed that the person was infected with SARS-CoV-2 between March and December 2020. In culture with approximately 9.5 IU/ml IL-2 and roughly 10 ug/ml peptides, PBMC were grown at 1.5 million to 2.5 million per well. Half-medium exchanges with IL-2 medium took place on days 3 and 7. This sample stems from a study of vaccination effects on CD4 cells after COVID-19. Across the study: The two convalescent patients provided samples 16 days and one week before vaccination.

Clones were sequenced by immunoSEQ multiplex PCR, and TCRdb holds only the in-frame ones, with some missing. The data hold roughly 45,000 clones, with roughly 80% observed a single time. Study observations and caveats: Convalescent patients were few in the study, and early post-infection timepoints were absent.

The chain links TRBV7-9 to TRBJ2-1, with TRBD2 matching 14 bases. The clonotype was recovered from a human donor who had a prior SARS-CoV-2 infection. This specimen consisted of CD4+ T cells from PBMCs cultured with a peptide pool, obtained before COVID-19 vaccination. CDR3 sequence: CASSPNRRLAGGPGNEQFF. The CDR3 bases are TGTGCCAGCAGCCCCAACCGCAGACTAGCGGGGGGGCCAGGCAATGAGCAGTTCTTC.